The 21 T cell receptor beta chains given below trace back to one sample, sequenced in a study of T cells in Graves' hyperthyroidism and ophthalmopathy. TCR beta CDR3 regions were amplified from RNA. In the first-round RT-PCR of the TCR CDR3, the HTBI primer set was used. TCRdb analysed the multiplex PCR reads with MiXCR anew, one entry per CDR3 protein. Here the sample spans over 300,000 distinct CDR3 sequences, roughly 14% being singletons. The specimen sequenced was blood. The receptors shown here come from a woman aged 55-70 years with Graves' hyperthyroidism.

The chain joins TRBV6-1 to TRBJ2-2; unclear D gene. The CDR3 loop spans 13 amino acids. Trimming cost V 6 bases and J 4 bases, with 9 bases left between them. The germline gives CDR1 MNHNS, CDR2 SASEGT. The DNA for the CDR3 is TGTGCCAGCAGGGGAACTTCCACCGGGGAGCTGTTTTTT. It yields the protein CASRGTSTGELFF.

This clonotype was detected ten times or more. V gene TRBV18 combines with J gene TRBJ1-2; 7 positions match TRBD1. This CDR3 is 16 amino acids long. V lost 6 bases and J lost 6; bases outside the gene matches: 16. From germline, CDR1 is KGHSH and CDR2 LQKENI. CDR3 sequence: CASSVQDRPDADGYTF. The CDR3 DNA follows: TGTGCCAGCTCGGTCCAGGACAGGCCTGACGCCGATGGCTACACCTTC.

This clonotype appeared many times. The chain combines TRBV20-1 with TRBJ2-5; 8 bases are a match to TRBD1. Germline V CDR1 and CDR2: DFQATT, SNEGSKA (reference sequence). The CDR3 covers 18 residues. Trimming took 0 bases from V and 5 from J; bases not matched to a gene: 17. CDR3 coding DNA: TGCAGTGCTAGAGAGTCTACTAAGCGGTACAGGGGGTGGGAGACCCAGTACTTC. It codes for CSARESTKRYRGWETQYF.

In its sample, this clonotype was seen many times. V gene TRBV3-1 combines with J gene TRBJ2-1, with 12 bases that match TRBD2. The CDR3 has 15 amino acids. V gave up 3 bases and J gave up 7 bases; unmatched junction bases: 4. Germline V lookup: CDR1 LGHDT, CDR2 YNNKEL (reference sequence). CDR3 sequence reads: CASSQTSGSGNEQFF. CDR3 bases: TGTGCCAGCAGCCAGACTAGCGGGAGTGGGAATGAGCAGTTCTTC.

There are a few counts of this clonotype. The chain employs TRBV2 and TRBJ1-3; no clear D. This CDR3 comprises 15 residues. Germline V lookup: CDR1 SNHLY, CDR2 FYNNEI. Trimming took 3 bases from V and 0 from J, leaving 9 bases between them. CDR3 sequence (DNA): TGTGCCAGCAGTGAGGACGGATTCTCTGGAAACACCATATATTTT. It encodes CASSEDGFSGNTIYF.

This clonotype has a single count. This may arise from a read error, as a much more abundant clone is one base away. The V and J genes are TRBV19 and TRBJ1-2; no clear D. V was trimmed by 7 bases and J by 2 bases, leaving 11 bases between them. Germline values: CDR1 LNHDA, CDR2 SQIVND (reference sequence). This CDR3 region has 13 residues. This chain's CDR3 is CASKPSGNYGYTF. The CDR3 nucleotides read TGTGCCAGTAAACCCAGTGGGAACTATGGCTACACCTTC.

This clonotype was seen ten or more times. CDR3: CASSPSTDFVATNEKLFF. The DNA for the CDR3 is TGTGCCAGCAGTCCCTCGACGGATTTTGTGGCAACTAATGAAAAACTGTTTTTT. The V call is TRBV12-3 or TRBV12-4, the J call TRBJ1-4; D remains unclear. The CDR3 has 18 amino acids. Trimming pared 5 bases from V and 0 bases from J, leaving 19 bases between.

This clonotype was found a few times. This chain links TRBV9 with TRBJ2-1; D is uncertain. The CDR3 has 12 residues. V was trimmed by 4 bases and J by 9 bases, leaving 11 bases between them. Germline CDR1 and CDR2: SGDLS and YYNGEE. This CDR3 is CASSPIPGEQFF. DNA for the CDR3: TGTGCCAGCAGCCCCATCCCCGGTGAGCAGTTCTTC. Full variable domain (missing parts from reference TRBV9 and TRBJ2-1): DSGVTQTPKHLITATGQRVTLRCSPRSGDLSVYWYQQSLDQGLQFLIQYYNGEERAKGNILERFSAQQFPDLHSELNLSSLELGDSALYFCASSPIPGEQFFGPGTRLTVL.

At least ten counts were recorded for this clonotype. The chain recombines TRBV18 with TRBJ2-4; either TRBD1 or TRBD2 may supply D (6 bases each). V shed 4 bases and J shed 0 bases, with 19 bases lying between them. This CDR3 region has 18 residues. CDR1 is KGHSH and CDR2 is LQKENI in the germline V gene. CDR3: CASSLIGPGARAKNIQYF. CDR3 in DNA: TGTGCCAGCTCACTGATAGGTCCGGGGGCCCGAGCCAAAAACATTCAGTACTTC.

This clonotype has more than one count but fewer than ten. V usage is TRBV9 and J usage is TRBJ1-2, with D unclear. V was shortened by 3 bases and J by 0 bases, with 9 bases between the two germline ends. This CDR3 spans 14 amino acids. CDR1 SGDLS and CDR2 YYNGEE come from the germline V gene. CDR3 coding DNA: TGTGCCAGCAGCGCCCGAACAGCTAACTATGGCTACACCTTC. It encodes CASSARTANYGYTF.

This clonotype came up many times. The CDR3 reads CASSLVQGLAGGEQFF. The CDR3 DNA follows: TGTGCCAGCAGCCTAGTCCAGGGACTAGCGGGAGGTGAGCAGTTCTTC. V and J are TRBV11-2 and TRBJ2-1; 15 bases fit TRBD2. Germline V CDR1 and CDR2: SGHAT, FQNNGV. The CDR3 runs 16 residues. The V gene end was trimmed by 5 bases and the J gene end by 9 bases; junction bases not matched to a gene: 8.

The V and J genes are TRBV20-1 and TRBJ2-1; 9 bases line up with TRBD1. V lost 1 base to trimming and J lost 7 bases; unmatched junction nucleotides: 5. Looked up from germline, CDR1 is DFQATT and CDR2 is SNEGSKA (reference sequence). The CDR3 is 14 residues long. The CDR3 spells CSARAGTGKNEQFF. The CDR3 DNA is TGCAGTGCTAGAGCCGGGACAGGGAAAAATGAGCAGTTCTTC.

There are many counts of this clonotype. This chain connects TRBV18 to TRBJ2-7, with D unresolved. The CDR3 consists of 13 residues. The V end lost 0 bases, the J end lost 3 bases, and 6 bases lay between the germline ends. Germline-derived CDR1 and CDR2 are KGHSH and LQKENI. The DNA of the CDR3 is TGTGCCAGCTCACCACCAAACGGCTACGAGCAGTACTTC. This encodes CASSPPNGYEQYF.

This clonotype was seen ten or more times. The chain employs TRBV6-1 and TRBJ2-2; 7 nucleotides line up with TRBD1. CDR1 is MNHNS and CDR2 is SASEGT in the germline V gene. CDR3 size: 14 residues. V dropped 1 base and J dropped 6; count of bases not matched to a gene: 2. CDR3 loop: CASSEGQGAGELFF. DNA of the CDR3: TGTGCCAGCAGTGAAGGACAGGGAGCCGGGGAGCTGTTTTTT.

This clonotype was observed many times. V gene TRBV20-1 combines with J gene TRBJ2-3; TRBD2 matches 9 bases. V gave up 2 bases and J gave up 3 bases; unmatched junction bases: 6. CDR1 is DFQATT and CDR2 is SNEGSKA in the germline V gene (reference sequence). This CDR3 contains 15 residues. The CDR3 coding sequence is TGCAGTGCTAGAAGCGAGCGGGAGGCAACAGATACGCAGTATTTT. Amino acids: CSARSEREATDTQYF.

This clonotype was counted ten times or more. The V and J genes are TRBV2 and TRBJ1-1; D might be TRBD1 (6 bases). This CDR3 has 13 amino acids. Deletions cut 8 bases from V and 1 base from J, with 11 bases between. CDR1 and CDR2 (germline): SNHLY, FYNNEI. The CDR3 spells CASGGHPNTEAFF. DNA for the CDR3: TGTGCCAGCGGGGGACACCCGAACACTGAAGCTTTCTTT.

Many counts were recorded for this clonotype. The rearrangement links TRBV18 to TRBJ2-5; tentative D call: TRBD2 (5 bases). Germline loops: CDR1 KGHSH, CDR2 LQKENI. Trimming pared 3 bases from V and 4 bases from J, leaving 12 bases between. CDR3 length: 14 amino acids. The CDR3 spells CASSPRGGLETQYF. CDR3 bases: TGTGCCAGCTCACCCCGCGGAGGACTAGAGACCCAGTACTTC.

This clonotype turned up a few times. The chain has TRBV30 and TRBJ1-1, with a tentative D call TRBD1 (5 bases). CDR1 and CDR2 from the germline V gene are GTSNPN and SVGIG (reference sequence). CDR3 length: 12 amino acids. The V and J ends lost 4 bases and 7 bases respectively, with 13 bases between them. This CDR3 is CAWTLTAFEAFF. CDR3 DNA: TGTGCCTGGACCCTGACAGCCTTTGAAGCTTTCTTT.

This clonotype showed up just a few times. The chain uses TRBV12-3 or TRBV12-4 and TRBJ1-4; possibly TRBD1 for D (6 bases). V was cut by 3 bases and J by 0 bases, with 11 bases left in between. The CDR3 is 16 amino acids. Written as DNA, the CDR3 is TGTGCCAGCAGTTTTGGGGACACAGCAACTAATGAAAAACTGTTTTTT. Encoded protein: CASSFGDTATNEKLFF.

This chain uses TRBV24-1 with TRBJ2-1; TRBD2 matches at 13 bases. The V gene's germline CDR1 is KGHDR and CDR2 SFDVKD. Germline trimming cut 3 bases from V and 8 bases from J; bases unmatched to any gene: 3. The CDR3 totals 15 residues. The CDR3: CATSDRTSGSDEQFF. The CDR3 DNA reads TGTGCCACCAGTGATCGGACTAGCGGGAGCGATGAGCAGTTCTTC.

The rearrangement joins TRBV24-1 to TRBJ1-2; 9 bases fit TRBD1. Losses at the gene ends were 5 bases for V and 4 bases for J; bases not matched to a gene: 4. The germline CDR1 and CDR2 sequences are KGHDR and SFDVKD. This CDR3 comprises 14 residues. CDR3 sequence: CATSARQGGYGYTF. The CDR3 DNA sequence: TGTGCCACCAGTGCCAGACAGGGGGGCTATGGCTACACCTTC.